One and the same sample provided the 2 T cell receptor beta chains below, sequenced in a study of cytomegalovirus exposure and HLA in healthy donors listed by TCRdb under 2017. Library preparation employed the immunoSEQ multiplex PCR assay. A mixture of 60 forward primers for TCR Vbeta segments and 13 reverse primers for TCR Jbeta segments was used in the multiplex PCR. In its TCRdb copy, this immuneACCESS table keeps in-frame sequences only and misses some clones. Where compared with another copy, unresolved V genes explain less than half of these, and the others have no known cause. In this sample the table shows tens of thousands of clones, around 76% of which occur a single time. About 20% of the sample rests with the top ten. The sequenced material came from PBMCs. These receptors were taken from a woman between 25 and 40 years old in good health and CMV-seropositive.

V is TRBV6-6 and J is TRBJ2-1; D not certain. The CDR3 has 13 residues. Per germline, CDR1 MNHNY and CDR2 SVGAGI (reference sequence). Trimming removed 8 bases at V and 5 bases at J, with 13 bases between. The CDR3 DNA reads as TGTGCCAGCGCTCTAAGAAAGCACAATGAGCAGTTCTTC. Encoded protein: CASALRKHNEQFF.

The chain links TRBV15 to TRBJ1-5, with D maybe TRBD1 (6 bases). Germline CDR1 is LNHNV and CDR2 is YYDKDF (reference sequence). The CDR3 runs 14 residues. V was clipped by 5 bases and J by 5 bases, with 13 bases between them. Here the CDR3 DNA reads TGTGCCACCAGCCCCCGGGACACAGATCAGCCCCAGCATTTT. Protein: CATSPRDTDQPQHF.